This T cell receptor beta chain is drawn from a study of PD-L1 blockade in urothelial cancer. Overall study context: The patients' atezolizumab therapy, 1,200 mg intravenously every 3 weeks, started in about 2014. About 90% of the roughly 29 patients were men who had bladder-origin urothelial cancer. Analysis of the blood was performed 3 weeks (second dose) and 6 weeks after treatment start.

Regarding the study as a whole: Better progression-free and overall survival followed lower pretreatment blood clonality.

The data were produced by immunoSEQ multiplex PCR, yet TCRdb's version contains in-frame clones alone and is incomplete. The sample lists 87,000 or so clones; 80% to 85% were seen once. The time point denotes: pretreatment peripheral blood. Remarks on this clone: As yet, its antigen is unknown.

This CDR3 contains 15 residues. Trimming took 2 bases from V and 2 from J; bases not matched to a gene: 5. From germline, CDR1 is MNHNY and CDR2 SVGAGI (reference sequence). This clonotype was sampled from a man aged 60 to 69 with urothelial cancer. The sequenced sample was PBMCs, obtained around atezolizumab (anti-PD-L1) treatment. J is TRBJ1-1 and V is TRBV6-6; 7 bases line up with TRBD1. CDR3 nucleotide sequence: TGTGCCAGCAGTTACGGCACAGGGGTAAACACTGAAGCTTTCTTT. Amino acid sequence: CASSYGTGVNTEAFF.